These 16 T cell receptor beta chains came from one sample sequenced in a study of blood T cells in healthy people across ages. Through a sample-barcoded 5' primer and a J-beta primer mix, a second PCR was run for roughly 7 to 12 cycles. A single record per CDR3 protein comes from TCRdb applying MiXCR to the 5' RACE reads. Among approximately 1.5 million distinct CDR3 sequences listed, about 35% were seen once. The sample was blood. The source is a woman aged 25 to 45 in good health.

V and J are TRBV9 and TRBJ2-4; the D gene is possibly TRBD2 (5 bases). CDR1 SGDLS and CDR2 YYNGEE come from the germline V gene. Trimming cost V 0 bases and J 8 bases, with 12 bases left between them. This CDR3 has 14 amino acids. DNA of the CDR3: TGTGCCAGCAGCGTAGGTGTGGGAGCCGACATTCAGTACTTC. It yields the protein CASSVGVGADIQYF.

The V and J genes are TRBV6-2 or TRBV6-3 and TRBJ1-1, with D possibly TRBD1 on 6 matching bases. This CDR3 spans 12 amino acids. Germline V gene lookup returns CDR1 MNHEY and CDR2 SVGEGT. V dropped 6 bases and J dropped 7 bases, with 12 bases sitting between them. In DNA form, the CDR3 reads TGTGCCAGCAGCCGCTACAGGGTTGAAGCTTTCTTT. Protein: CASSRYRVEAFF.

The rearrangement uses TRBV28 and TRBJ2-5, with D uncertain. The end of the DNA is better explained by TRBJ2-7, so the J call may be wrong. This CDR3 has 15 amino acids. Per germline, CDR1 MDHEN and CDR2 SYDVKM. CDR3: CASNPGTGRLYEQYF. CDR3 DNA: TGTGCCAGCAACCCGGGTACCGGTCGTCTCTACGAGCAGTACTTC.

The rearrangement uses TRBV5-5 and TRBJ1-5; unclear D gene. This CDR3 is built from 15 residues. Germline assignment: CDR1 SGHKS and CDR2 YYEKEE (reference sequence). Trimming left V 0 bases short and J 5 bases short, with 12 bases between. Written as DNA, the CDR3 is TGTGCCAGCAGCTTGGCCGGAGGGAACTATCAGCCCCAGCATTTT. It encodes CASSLAGGNYQPQHF.

Remarks on this clonotype: A read error may explain this, as a much larger clone is one base away. This chain joins TRBV20-1 and TRBJ1-1; D gene ambiguous. Germline assignment: CDR1 DFQATT and CDR2 SNEGSKA (reference sequence). Trimming took off 3 bases at V and 5 bases at J, with 10 bases between the two ends. This CDR3 spans 12 amino acids. The CDR3, as DNA: TGCAGTGCTAGTTCTGGGAAGACTGAAGCTTTCTTT. As protein: CSASSGKTEAFF.

This chain uses TRBV28 with TRBJ2-4, with TRBD2 matching 9 bases. The J call may be mistaken, given a closer DNA end match to TRBJ2-7. Germline CDR1 MDHEN, CDR2 SYDVKM. This CDR3 contains 15 residues. As DNA, the CDR3 is TGTGCCAGCAGTTTGGTGGGCGGGAGGGCCAACGAGCAGTACTTC. It codes for CASSLVGGRANEQYF.

This clonotype turned up a few times. The genes are TRBV5-1 and TRBJ2-1; D not resolved. CDR3 length: 14 amino acids. Germline V gene data show CDR1 as SGHRS and CDR2 as YFSETQ. Trimming cost V 6 bases and J 6 bases, with 16 bases left between them. The CDR3 region has the DNA TGCGCCAGCACAGACCCTTCAATTCCCAATGAGCAGTTCTTC. This translates into CASTDPSIPNEQFF.

Many counts were recorded for this clonotype. The V and J genes are TRBV5-5 and TRBJ2-3; 9 bases map to TRBD2. This CDR3 has 16 residues. From germline, CDR1 is SGHKS and CDR2 YYEKEE (reference sequence). Trimming took 2 bases from V and 0 from J; bases not matched to a gene: 4. CDR3: CASSLRAGGSTDTQYF. DNA for the CDR3: TGTGCCAGCAGCTTACGGGCGGGGGGGAGCACAGATACGCAGTATTTT.

The chain has TRBV10-3 and TRBJ2-1; TRBD2 matches at 9 bases. Germline assignment: CDR1 ENHRY and CDR2 SYGVKD. The V and J ends lost 4 bases and 4 bases, in that order; junction bases with no gene match: 5. CDR3 size: 15 residues. For the CDR3, the DNA is TGTGCCATCAGTGGGTCAGCGGGGGGTTACAATGAGCAGTTCTTC. Translated, it gives CAISGSAGGYNEQFF.

The chain links TRBV20-1 to TRBJ1-5; D perhaps matches TRBD1 (5 bases). Deletions cut 6 bases from V and 3 bases from J, with 12 bases between. CDR1 and CDR2 (germline): DFQATT, SNEGSKA (reference sequence). The CDR3 covers 13 residues. The DNA for the CDR3 is TGCAGTGCACGTCGGGGGATCAATCAGCCCCAGCATTTT. Residues: CSARRGINQPQHF.

This clonotype was recorded at least ten times. This chain connects TRBV12-3 or TRBV12-4 to TRBJ1-2; the D gene is possibly TRBD1 (6 bases). There are 12 residues in the CDR3. The ends were cut back, 5 bases at V and 5 bases at J, with 9 bases in the middle. The CDR3 DNA sequence: TGTGCCAGCAGTGAAGGACAGTATGGCTACACCTTC. It is translated as CASSEGQYGYTF.

The rearrangement links TRBV27 to TRBJ2-1; D possibly corresponds to TRBD2 (5 bases). This CDR3 has 14 amino acids. Trimming cost V 6 bases and J 7 bases, with 16 bases left between them. CDR1 MNHEY and CDR2 SMNVEV come from the germline V gene (reference sequence). The CDR3: CASSPGKLKNEQFF. For the CDR3, the DNA is TGTGCCAGCAGCCCCGGGAAGCTGAAGAATGAGCAGTTCTTC.

The gene calls are TRBV5-1 and TRBJ2-1, with 11 bases aligning to TRBD2. The CDR3 is made up of 15 amino acids. Germline CDR1 SGHRS, CDR2 YFSETQ. V dropped 4 bases and J dropped 7; count of bases not matched to a gene: 7. Written as DNA, the CDR3 is TGCGCCAGCAGCATAAGGACTAGCGGGCTGAATGAGCAGTTCTTC. Translation gives CASSIRTSGLNEQFF.

The chain recombines TRBV6-6 with TRBJ2-1, with D maybe TRBD2 (6 bases). The CDR3 contains 15 residues. Germline values: CDR1 MNHNY, CDR2 SVGAGI (reference sequence). V lost 5 bases and J lost 6, with 17 bases in between. The CDR3 here is CASSPWGRQANEQFF. The CDR3 nucleotides are TGTGCCAGCAGTCCCTGGGGGAGGCAGGCCAATGAGCAGTTCTTC.

V gene TRBV12-3 or TRBV12-4 combines with J gene TRBJ2-1; 10 bases are a match to TRBD2. The CDR3 extends over 17 amino acids. The junction had 10 bases not matched to a gene; V was cut back by 4 bases and J by 4 bases. The CDR3 sequence: CASSSQRGGAPYNEQFF. The DNA of the CDR3 is TGTGCCAGCAGTTCCCAGCGGGGGGGGGCCCCTTACAATGAGCAGTTCTTC.

J is TRBJ1-1 and V is TRBV2, with a weak D call TRBD1 (6 bases). The CDR3 length is 14 residues. V was shortened by 6 bases and J by 1 base, with 12 bases between the two germline ends. CDR1 and CDR2 from the germline V gene are SNHLY and FYNNEI. The chain's CDR3 is CASRLRDTNTEAFF. The CDR3 DNA sequence: TGTGCCAGCAGGCTTAGGGACACGAACACTGAAGCTTTCTTT. Using reference TRBV2 and TRBJ1-1 for the parts outside the CDR3, the full variable domain is EPEVTQTPSHQVTQMGQEVILRCVPISNHLYFYWYRQILGQKVEFLVSFYNNEISEKSEIFDDQFSVERPDGSNFTLKIRSTKLEDSAMYFCASRLRDTNTEAFFGQGTRLTVV.